This T cell receptor beta chain is drawn from a study of radiotherapy plus CTLA-4 blockade in lung cancer. Method: immunoSEQ multiplex PCR; TCRdb's copy keeps in-frame clones and lacks some. Here the sample spans roughly 76,000 clones, around 74% being singletons. Study observations and caveats: Once radiotherapy plus ipilimumab had been given, TCR clones derived from tumor expanded in blood.

People whose metastatic non-small-cell lung cancer was chemo-refractory got focal radiation along with CTLA-4 blockade by ipilimumab. This CDR3 has 15 residues. V dropped 7 bases and J dropped 6 bases, with 22 bases sitting between them. Germline assignment: CDR1 SNHLY and CDR2 FYNNEI. As regards this clone: Its antigen is currently unknown.

This sequence joins TRBV2 and TRBJ2-7; D is possibly TRBD2 (6 bases). The sequences come from peripheral blood, collected from a patient treated with radiotherapy plus ipilimumab. The receptor comes from a human donor with non-small cell lung cancer whose response to radiotherapy plus ipilimumab could not be evaluated. CDR3 protein: CASTTGGLASIEQYF. CDR3 nucleotide sequence: TGTGCCAGCACTACCGGGGGACTGGCCTCTATCGAGCAGTACTTC.